Described below is a single T cell receptor (beta chain) sequence and its context. The entry originates in a study of blood T cell repertoires in COVID-19. For the study at large: Whether acute or convalescent, the COVID-19 samples came from the United States, Italy and Spain. The cDNA or gDNA used as material had been derived from T cells, B-cell-depleted T cells, or PBMCs.

In the study's own analysis: From reference gene primer amplification, estimates of nucleated cell counts were derived. Data came from immunoSEQ multiplex PCR; TCRdb stores just in-frame clones and leaves some out. The V and J calls and the clone size are those of that table, but D and trimming were determined from the DNA. The profile shows over 50,000 clones, around 87% of them singletons. The CDR3 consists of 15 residues. The germline CDR1 and CDR2 sequences are SGHDN and FVKESK. Trimming removed 6 bases from V and 2 bases from J; junction bases left unmatched: 6. The sequenced sample was peripheral blood. The clonotype originates from a man in his sixties with acute or convalescent COVID-19. This rearrangement joins TRBV14 to TRBJ2-1; TRBD1 agrees at 8 bases. The CDR3 sequence: CASSPGTGPYNEQFF. The DNA of the CDR3 is TGTGCCAGCAGTCCCGGGACAGGCCCCTACAATGAGCAGTTCTTC.